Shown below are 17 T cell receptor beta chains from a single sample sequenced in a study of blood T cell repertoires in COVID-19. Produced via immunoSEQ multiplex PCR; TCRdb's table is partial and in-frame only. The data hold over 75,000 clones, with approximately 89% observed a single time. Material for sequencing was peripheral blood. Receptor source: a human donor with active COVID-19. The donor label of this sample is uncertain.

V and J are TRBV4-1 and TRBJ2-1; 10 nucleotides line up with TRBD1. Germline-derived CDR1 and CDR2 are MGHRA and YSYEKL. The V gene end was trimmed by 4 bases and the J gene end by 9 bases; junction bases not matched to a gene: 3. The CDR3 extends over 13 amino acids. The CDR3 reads CASSPTGGSEQFF. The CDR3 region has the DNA TGCGCCAGCAGCCCGACAGGGGGCAGTGAGCAGTTCTTC.

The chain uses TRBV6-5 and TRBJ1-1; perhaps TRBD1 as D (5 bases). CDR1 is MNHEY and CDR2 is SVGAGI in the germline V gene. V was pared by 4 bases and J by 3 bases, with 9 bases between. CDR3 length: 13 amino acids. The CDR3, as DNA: TGTGCCAGCAGTTCCTTACAGGACACTGAAGCTTTCTTT. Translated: CASSSLQDTEAFF.

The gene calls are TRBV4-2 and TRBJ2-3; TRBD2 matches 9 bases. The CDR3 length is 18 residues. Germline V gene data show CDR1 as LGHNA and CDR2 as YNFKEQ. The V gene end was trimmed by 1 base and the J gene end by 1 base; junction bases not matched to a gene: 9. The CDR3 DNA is TGTGCCAGCAGCCAAGGGAAACGCGGGGGGGCCGGCACAGATACGCAGTATTTT. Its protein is CASSQGKRGGAGTDTQYF.

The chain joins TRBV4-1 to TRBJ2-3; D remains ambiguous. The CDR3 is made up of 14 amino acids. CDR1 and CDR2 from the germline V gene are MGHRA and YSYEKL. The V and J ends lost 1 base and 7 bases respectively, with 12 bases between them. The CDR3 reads CASSQVGGRNTQYF. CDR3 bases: TGCGCCAGCAGCCAAGTAGGCGGCCGAAATACGCAGTATTTT.

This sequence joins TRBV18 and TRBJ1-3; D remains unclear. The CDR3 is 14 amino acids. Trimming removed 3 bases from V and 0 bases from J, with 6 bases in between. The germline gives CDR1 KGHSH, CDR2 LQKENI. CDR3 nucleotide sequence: TGTGCCAGCTCACCGGTAGCCTCTGGAAACACCATATATTTT. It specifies CASSPVASGNTIYF.

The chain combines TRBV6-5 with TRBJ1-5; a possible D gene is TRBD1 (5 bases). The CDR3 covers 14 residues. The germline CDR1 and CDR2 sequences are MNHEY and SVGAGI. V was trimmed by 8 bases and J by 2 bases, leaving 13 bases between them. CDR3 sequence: CASGEGIGNQPQHF. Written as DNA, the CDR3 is TGTGCCAGCGGGGAGGGGATTGGCAATCAGCCCCAGCATTTT.

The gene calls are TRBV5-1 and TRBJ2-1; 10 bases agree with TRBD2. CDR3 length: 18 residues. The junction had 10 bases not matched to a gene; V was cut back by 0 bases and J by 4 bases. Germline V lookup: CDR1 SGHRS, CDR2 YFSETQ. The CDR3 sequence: CASSLVRGVAGGYNEQFF. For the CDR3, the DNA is TGCGCCAGCAGCTTGGTACGGGGTGTAGCGGGGGGATACAATGAGCAGTTCTTC.

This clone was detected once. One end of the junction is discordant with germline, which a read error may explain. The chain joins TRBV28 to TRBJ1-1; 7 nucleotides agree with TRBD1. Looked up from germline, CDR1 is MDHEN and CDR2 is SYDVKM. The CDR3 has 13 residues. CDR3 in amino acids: CASSPPGHRGPDF. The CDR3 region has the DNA TGTGCCAGCAGCCCACCGGGACATAGGGGGCCAGACTTT.

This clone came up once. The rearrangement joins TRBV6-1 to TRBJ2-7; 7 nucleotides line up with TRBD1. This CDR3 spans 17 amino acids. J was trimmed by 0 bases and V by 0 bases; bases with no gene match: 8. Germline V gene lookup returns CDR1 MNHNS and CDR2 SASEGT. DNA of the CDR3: TGTGCCAGCAGTGAAGCGCGAGGGGACAGAACCTCCTACGAGCAGTACTTC. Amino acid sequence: CASSEARGDRTSYEQYF.

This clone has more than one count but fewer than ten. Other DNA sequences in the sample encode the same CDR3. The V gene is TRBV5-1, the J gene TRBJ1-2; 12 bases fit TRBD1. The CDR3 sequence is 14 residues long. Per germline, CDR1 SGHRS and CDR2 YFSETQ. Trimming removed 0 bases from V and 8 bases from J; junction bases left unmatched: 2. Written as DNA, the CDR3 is TGCGCCAGCAGCTTGGCCGGGACAGGGGGCGGCTACACCTTC. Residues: CASSLAGTGGGYTF.

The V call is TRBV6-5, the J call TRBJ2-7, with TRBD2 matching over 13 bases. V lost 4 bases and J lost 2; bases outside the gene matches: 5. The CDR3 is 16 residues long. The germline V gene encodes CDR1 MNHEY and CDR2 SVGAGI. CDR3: CASSSRTSGGTYEQYF. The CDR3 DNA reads TGTGCCAGCAGTTCTCGGACTAGCGGGGGTACCTACGAGCAGTACTTC.

The CDR3 loop reads CASSYAMRETQYF. CDR3 nucleotide sequence: TGTGCCAGCAGTTACGCCATGAGGGAGACCCAGTACTTC. The chain has TRBV6-5 and TRBJ2-5; D is undetermined. Germline CDR1 is MNHEY and CDR2 is SVGAGI. V lost 2 bases to trimming and J lost 5 bases, with 9 bases between them. The CDR3 contains 13 residues.

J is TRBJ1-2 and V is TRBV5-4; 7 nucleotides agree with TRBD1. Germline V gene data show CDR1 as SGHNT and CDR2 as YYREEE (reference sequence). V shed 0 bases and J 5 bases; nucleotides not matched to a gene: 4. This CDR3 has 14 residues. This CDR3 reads CASSLDRGLYGYTF. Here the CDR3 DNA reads TGTGCCAGCAGCTTGGACAGGGGATTGTATGGCTACACCTTC.

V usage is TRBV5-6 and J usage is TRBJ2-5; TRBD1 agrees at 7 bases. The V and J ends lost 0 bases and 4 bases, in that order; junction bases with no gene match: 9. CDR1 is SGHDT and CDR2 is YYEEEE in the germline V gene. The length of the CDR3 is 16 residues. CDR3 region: CASSLVSGGFRETQYF. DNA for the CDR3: TGTGCCAGCAGCTTGGTGTCAGGGGGTTTTCGAGAGACCCAGTACTTC.

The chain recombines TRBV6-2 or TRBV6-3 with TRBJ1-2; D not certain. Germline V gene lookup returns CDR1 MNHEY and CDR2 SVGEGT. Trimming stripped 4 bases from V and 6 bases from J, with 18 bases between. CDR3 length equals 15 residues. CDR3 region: CASSFTTEARDGYTF. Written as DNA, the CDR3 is TGTGCCAGCAGTTTCACGACGGAGGCCCGGGATGGCTACACCTTC.

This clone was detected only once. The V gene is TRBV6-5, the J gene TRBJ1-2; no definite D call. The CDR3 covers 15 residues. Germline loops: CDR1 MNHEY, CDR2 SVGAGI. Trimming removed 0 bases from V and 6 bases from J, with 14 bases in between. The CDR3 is CASSYSVSPADGYTF. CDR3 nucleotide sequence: TGTGCCAGCAGTTACTCGGTCAGCCCTGCGGATGGCTACACCTTC.

CDR3 loop: CATSRDRFDDQYF. CDR3 bases: TGTGCCACCAGCAGAGATCGGTTCGATGACCAGTACTTC. The rearrangement uses TRBV15 and TRBJ2-5, with D hard to call. Germline V gives CDR1 LNHNV, CDR2 YYDKDF (reference sequence). Trimming took 0 bases from V and 10 from J, leaving 12 bases between them. The CDR3 has 13 residues.